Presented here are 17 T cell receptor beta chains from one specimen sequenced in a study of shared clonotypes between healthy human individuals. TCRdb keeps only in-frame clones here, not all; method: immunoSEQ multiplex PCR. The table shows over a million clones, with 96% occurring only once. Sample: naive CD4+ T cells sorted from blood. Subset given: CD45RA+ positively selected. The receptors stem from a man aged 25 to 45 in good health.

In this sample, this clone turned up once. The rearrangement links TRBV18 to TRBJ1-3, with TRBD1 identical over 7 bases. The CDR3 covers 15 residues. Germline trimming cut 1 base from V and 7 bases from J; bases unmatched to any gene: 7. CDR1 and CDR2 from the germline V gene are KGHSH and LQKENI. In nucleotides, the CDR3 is TGTGCCAGCTCACCACGGGACAGAATACTTAACACCATATATTTT. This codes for CASSPRDRILNTIYF.

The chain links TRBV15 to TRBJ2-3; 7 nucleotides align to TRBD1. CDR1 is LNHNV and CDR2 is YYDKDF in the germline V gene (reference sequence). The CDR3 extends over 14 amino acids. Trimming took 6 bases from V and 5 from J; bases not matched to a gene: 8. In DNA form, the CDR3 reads TGTGCCACCAGGGTAGACAGGGATCGAGATACGCAGTATTTT. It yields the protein CATRVDRDRDTQYF.

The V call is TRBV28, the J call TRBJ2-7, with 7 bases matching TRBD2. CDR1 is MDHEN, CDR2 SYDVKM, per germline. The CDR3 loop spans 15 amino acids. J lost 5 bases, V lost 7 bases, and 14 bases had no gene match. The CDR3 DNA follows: TGTGCCAGCAAATCCCCGGGAGGCCAATCCCACGAGCAGTACTTC. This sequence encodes CASKSPGGQSHEQYF.

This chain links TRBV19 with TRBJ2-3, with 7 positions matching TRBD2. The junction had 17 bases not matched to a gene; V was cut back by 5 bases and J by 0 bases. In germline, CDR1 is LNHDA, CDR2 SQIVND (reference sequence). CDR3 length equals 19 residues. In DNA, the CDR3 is TGTGCCAGTAGTCCCGTGGCTAGCGGAGGAAATGGTAGCACAGATACGCAGTATTTT. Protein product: CASSPVASGGNGSTDTQYF.

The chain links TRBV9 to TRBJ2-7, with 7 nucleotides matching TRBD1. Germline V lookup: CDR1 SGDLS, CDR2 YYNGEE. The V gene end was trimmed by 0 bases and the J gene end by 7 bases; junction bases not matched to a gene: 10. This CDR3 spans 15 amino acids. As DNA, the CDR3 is TGTGCCAGCAGCGTAGTGGGACAGACCACGGGGGAGCAGTACTTC. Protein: CASSVVGQTTGEQYF.

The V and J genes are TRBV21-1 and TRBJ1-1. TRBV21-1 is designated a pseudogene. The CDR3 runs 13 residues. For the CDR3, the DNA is TGTGCCAGCAGCCCCGACCGGTCCGCTGAAGCTTTCTTT. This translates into CASSPDRSAEAFF.

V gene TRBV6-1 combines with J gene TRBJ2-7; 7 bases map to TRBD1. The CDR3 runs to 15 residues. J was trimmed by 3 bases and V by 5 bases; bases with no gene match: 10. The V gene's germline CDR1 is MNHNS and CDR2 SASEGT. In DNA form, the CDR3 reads TGTGCCAGCAGTTTACAGGGGAAAGGTGGCTACGAGCAGTACTTC. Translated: CASSLQGKGGYEQYF.

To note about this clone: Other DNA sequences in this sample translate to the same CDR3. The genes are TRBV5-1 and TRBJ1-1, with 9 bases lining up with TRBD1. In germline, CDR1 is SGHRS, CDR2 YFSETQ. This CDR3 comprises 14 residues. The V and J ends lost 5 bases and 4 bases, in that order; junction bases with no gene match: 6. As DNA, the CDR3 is TGCGCCAGCAGTTCGGACAGGGGCGTCACTGAAGCTTTCTTT. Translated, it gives CASSSDRGVTEAFF. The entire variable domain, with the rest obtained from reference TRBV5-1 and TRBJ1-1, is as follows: KAGVTQTPRYLIKTRGQQVTLSCSPISGHRSVSWYQQTPGQGLQFLFEYFSETQRNKGNFPGRFSGRQFSNSRSEMNVSTLELGDSALYLCASSSDRGVTEAFFGQGTRLTVV.

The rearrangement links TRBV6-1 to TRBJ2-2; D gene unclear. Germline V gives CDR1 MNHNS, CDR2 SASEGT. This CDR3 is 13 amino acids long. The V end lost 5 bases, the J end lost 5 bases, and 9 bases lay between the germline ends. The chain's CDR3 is CASSSPLTGELFF. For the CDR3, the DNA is TGTGCCAGCAGTTCACCGCTGACCGGGGAGCTGTTTTTT.

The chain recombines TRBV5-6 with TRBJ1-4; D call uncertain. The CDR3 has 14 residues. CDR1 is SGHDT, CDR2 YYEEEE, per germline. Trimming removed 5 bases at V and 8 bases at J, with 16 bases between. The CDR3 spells CASSYRDGREKLFF. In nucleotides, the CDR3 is TGTGCCAGCAGTTACCGGGATGGGAGAGAAAAACTGTTTTTT.

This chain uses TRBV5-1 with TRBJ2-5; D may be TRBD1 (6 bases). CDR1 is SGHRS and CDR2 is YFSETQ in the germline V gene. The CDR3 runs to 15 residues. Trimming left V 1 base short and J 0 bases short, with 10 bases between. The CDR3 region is CASSLRGTHQETQYF. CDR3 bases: TGCGCCAGCAGCTTGAGAGGGACACACCAAGAGACCCAGTACTTC.

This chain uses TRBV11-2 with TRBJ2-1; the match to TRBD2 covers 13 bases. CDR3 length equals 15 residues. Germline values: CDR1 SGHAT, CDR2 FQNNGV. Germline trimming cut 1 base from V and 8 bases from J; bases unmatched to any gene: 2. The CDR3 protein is CASSLGLAGGDEQFF. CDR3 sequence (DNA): TGTGCCAGCAGCTTAGGACTAGCGGGAGGCGATGAGCAGTTCTTC.

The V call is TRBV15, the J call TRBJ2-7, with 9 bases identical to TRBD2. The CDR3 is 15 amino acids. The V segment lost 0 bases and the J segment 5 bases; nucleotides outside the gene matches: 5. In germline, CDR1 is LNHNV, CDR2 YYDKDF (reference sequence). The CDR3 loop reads CATSRDKLAGNEQYF. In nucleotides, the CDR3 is TGTGCCACCAGCAGAGATAAACTAGCGGGCAACGAGCAGTACTTC.

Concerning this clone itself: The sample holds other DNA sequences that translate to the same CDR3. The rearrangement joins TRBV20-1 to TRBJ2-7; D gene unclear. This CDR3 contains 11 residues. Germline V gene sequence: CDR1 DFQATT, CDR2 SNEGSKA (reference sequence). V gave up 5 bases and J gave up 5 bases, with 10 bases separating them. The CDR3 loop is CSARRTDEQYF. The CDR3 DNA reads TGCAGTGCTCGAAGGACGGACGAGCAGTACTTC.

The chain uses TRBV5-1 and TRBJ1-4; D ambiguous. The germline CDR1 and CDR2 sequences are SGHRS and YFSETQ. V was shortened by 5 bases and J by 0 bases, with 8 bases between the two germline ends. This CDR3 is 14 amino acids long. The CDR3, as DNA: TGCGCCAGCAGTCTCGACACAACTAATGAAAAACTGTTTTTT. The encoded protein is CASSLDTTNEKLFF.

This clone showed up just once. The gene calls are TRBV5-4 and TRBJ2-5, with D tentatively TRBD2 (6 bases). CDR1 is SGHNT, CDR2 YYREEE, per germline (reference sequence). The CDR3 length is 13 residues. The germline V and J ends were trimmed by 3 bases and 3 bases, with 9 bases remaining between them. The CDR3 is CASSSGGEETQYF. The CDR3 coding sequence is TGTGCCAGCAGCTCCGGAGGGGAAGAGACCCAGTACTTC. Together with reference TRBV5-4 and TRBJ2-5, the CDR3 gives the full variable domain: ETGVTQSPTHLIKTRGQQVTLRCSSQSGHNTVSWYQQALGQGPQFIFQYYREEENGRGNFPPRFSGLQFPNYSSELNVNALELDDSALYLCASSSGGEETQYFGPGTRLLVL.

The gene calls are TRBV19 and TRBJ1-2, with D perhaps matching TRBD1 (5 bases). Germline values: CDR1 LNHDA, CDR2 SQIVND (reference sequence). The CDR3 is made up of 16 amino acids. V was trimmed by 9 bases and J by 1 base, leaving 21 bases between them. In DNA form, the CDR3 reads TGTGCCAGCACCGGGACCTCCCAAGGTTTTAACTATGGCTACACCTTC. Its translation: CASTGTSQGFNYGYTF.